The subject of this entry is one TCR beta chain. This record comes from a study of blood T cell repertoires in COVID-19. As for the study in general: Some COVID-19 samples were acute and others convalescent; all came from the United States, Italy and Spain.

The J segment lost 1 base and the V segment lost 4 bases, leaving 7 bases of the junction unmatched. The CDR3 consists of 16 residues. In germline, CDR1 is SGHRS, CDR2 YFSETQ. The table came from immunoSEQ multiplex PCR; TCRdb's copy has only in-frame clones and leaves some out. The sample includes approximately 75,000 clones, roughly four fifths of them seen just once. Specimen: peripheral blood. The chain combines TRBV5-1 with TRBJ1-3, with 8 bases fitting TRBD1. This TCR derives from a human donor in a cohort sampled during active COVID-19. CDR3 nucleotides: TGCGCCAGCAGCACCTATACAGGGGGATCTGGAAACACCATATATTTT. It translates to CASSTYTGGSGNTIYF. Based on the CDR3 plus reference TRBV5-1 and TRBJ1-3, the full variable domain is KAGVTQTPRYLIKTRGQQVTLSCSPISGHRSVSWYQQTPGQGLQFLFEYFSETQRNKGNFPGRFSGRQFSNSRSEMNVSTLELGDSALYLCASSTYTGGSGNTIYFGEGSWLTVV.